By frequency in the sample, the clone carrying this TCR gamma chain is large. The TRG library came from about 200 ng of biopsy DNA amplified with LymphoTrack primers. TCRdb re-identified clones in the multiplex PCR reads via CATT. The sample has under 750 gamma-chain clones, 45% to 60% seen once. The sample comes from a study of intestinal T cells in coeliac disease. V lost 8 bases and J lost 0; bases outside the gene matches: 16. The CDR3 loop spans 18 amino acids. For each case, the template was genomic DNA from ten roughly 5-µm formalin-fixed paraffin-embedded scrolls. The rearrangement links TRGV10 to TRGJP1. TRGV10 is placed among ORFs of uncertain function. The specimen was a duodenal biopsy. This clonotype was sampled from a human donor with celiac disease. DNA for the CDR3: TGTGCTGCGTGGGATTATAATCCCCCCTATACCACTGGTTGGTTCAAGATATTT. Encoded protein: CAAWDYNPPYTTGWFKIF.